Below, one T cell receptor beta chain is given with its context. Its antigen is still unknown. Germline V gene sequence: CDR1 KGHSH, CDR2 LQKENI. V dropped 0 bases and J dropped 2 bases, with 10 bases sitting between them. The CDR3 is made up of 15 amino acids. Patients in the study, people with chemo-refractory metastatic non-small-cell lung cancer, received focal radiation plus ipilimumab CTLA-4 blockade. The data were obtained in a study of radiotherapy plus CTLA-4 blockade in lung cancer. Study context: Objective response rate was about 19%; disease control rate, 25% to 35%.

Study-level results: Reports identified early blood T cell clone dynamics, with interferon-beta, as the best response predictor. Some TCR clones had been derived from tumors. These clones expanded in peripheral blood after radiotherapy plus ipilimumab.

Produced via immunoSEQ multiplex PCR; TCRdb's table is partial and in-frame only. Here the sample spans more than 75,000 clones, around 87% being singletons. The chain couples TRBV18 to TRBJ1-2; D gene ambiguous. Sample: peripheral blood, taken from a patient treated with radiotherapy plus ipilimumab. The clonotype comes from a human donor with non-small cell lung cancer who had stable disease on radiotherapy plus ipilimumab. The DNA of the CDR3 is TGTGCCAGCTCACCACCCGGCGGCATGAACTATGGCTACACCTTC. Amino acids: CASSPPGGMNYGYTF. The variable domain in full, completed from reference TRBV18 and TRBJ1-2, reads NAGVMQNPRHLVRRRGQEARLRCSPMKGHSHVYWYRQLPEEGLKFMVYLQKENIIDESGMPKERFSAEFPKEGPSILRIQQVVRGDSAAYFCASSPPGGMNYGYTFGSGTRLTVV.